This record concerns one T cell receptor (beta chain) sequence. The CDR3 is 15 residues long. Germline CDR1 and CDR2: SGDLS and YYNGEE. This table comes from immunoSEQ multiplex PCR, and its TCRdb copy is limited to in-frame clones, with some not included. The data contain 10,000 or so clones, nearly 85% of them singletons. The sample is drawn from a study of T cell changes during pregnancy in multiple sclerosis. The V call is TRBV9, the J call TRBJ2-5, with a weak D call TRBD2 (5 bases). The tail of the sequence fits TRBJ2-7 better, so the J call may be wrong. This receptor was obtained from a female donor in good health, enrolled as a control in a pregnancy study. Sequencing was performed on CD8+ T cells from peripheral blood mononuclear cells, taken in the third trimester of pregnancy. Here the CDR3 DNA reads TGTGCCAGCAGCGTAGTCCCTAGCAATATGTACGAGCAGTACTTC. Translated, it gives CASSVVPSNMYEQYF.